This is a list of T cell receptor beta chains from one sample in a study of blood T cell repertoires in COVID-19. Sequencing used immunoSEQ multiplex PCR; TCRdb keeps in-frame clones, though not all of them. Among more than 250,000 clones listed, about 87% were seen once. Input material: peripheral blood. The receptors shown here come from a human donor in a cohort sampled during active COVID-19. CDR3s include the opening cysteine and the closing phenylalanine or tryptophan. The D gene is left open where the match is weak. Clone size appears in some rows only: once, few, many, or a class for an expanded clone.

d_gene: TRBD1
abundance: NA
j_gene: TRBJ2-7
v_gene: TRBV5-1
CDR3aa: CASSWGQGQGNYEQYF
CDR3nt: TGCGCCAGCAGCTGGGGACAGGGACAGGGCAACTACGAGCAGTACTTC

d_gene: TRBD1
abundance: NA
j_gene: TRBJ2-7
v_gene: TRBV5-1
CDR3aa: CASSPVPGQESYEQYF
CDR3nt: TGCGCCAGCAGCCCCGTACCGGGACAGGAGAGCTACGAGCAGTACTTC

d_gene: NA
abundance: NA
j_gene: TRBJ1-1
v_gene: TRBV5-1
CDR3aa: CASSLRGEGAFF
CDR3nt: TGCGCCAGCAGCTTGCGGGGGGAGGGCGCTTTCTTT

d_gene: NA
abundance: NA
j_gene: TRBJ2-3
v_gene: TRBV6-6
CDR3aa: CASSKGHRGDTQYF
CDR3nt: TGTGCCAGCAGCAAGGGACACCGCGGGGATACGCAGTATTTT

d_gene: NA
abundance: NA
j_gene: TRBJ2-5
v_gene: TRBV5-8
CDR3aa: CASRPAGGRETQYF
CDR3nt: TGTGCCAGCAGACCGGCGGGTGGACGAGAGACCCAGTACTTC

d_gene: TRBD1
abundance: NA
j_gene: TRBJ1-6
v_gene: TRBV10-3
CDR3aa: CAIRWSGQENSPLHF
CDR3nt: TGTGCCATCAGGTGGTCGGGACAGGAGAATTCACCCCTCCACTTT

d_gene: NA
abundance: NA
j_gene: TRBJ2-7
v_gene: TRBV27
CDR3aa: CASSLSAQGLSYEQYF
CDR3nt: TGTGCCAGCAGTTTATCGGCCCAGGGTTTGTCCTACGAGCAGTACTTC

d_gene: TRBD1
abundance: NA
j_gene: TRBJ1-3
v_gene: TRBV15
CDR3aa: CATSEGTAGNTIYF
CDR3nt: TGTGCCACCAGCGAAGGGACAGCTGGAAACACCATATATTTT

d_gene: NA
abundance: NA
j_gene: TRBJ2-3
v_gene: TRBV7-2
CDR3aa: CASSFYGGDTQYF
CDR3nt: TGTGCCAGCAGCTTTTACGGGGGAGATACGCAGTATTTT

d_gene: TRBD1
abundance: NA
j_gene: TRBJ1-1
v_gene: TRBV5-1
CDR3aa: CASSWGTGVMNTEAFF
CDR3nt: TGCGCCAGCAGCTGGGGGACAGGGGTTATGAACACTGAAGCTTTCTTT

d_gene: NA
abundance: NA
j_gene: TRBJ1-2
v_gene: TRBV5-1
CDR3aa: CASSLPGENYGYTF
CDR3nt: TGCGCCAGCAGCTTGCCCGGGGAAAACTATGGCTACACCTTC

d_gene: TRBD1
abundance: few
j_gene: TRBJ1-2
v_gene: TRBV18
CDR3aa: CASSPYGTDYGYTF
CDR3nt: TGTGCCAGCTCACCGTACGGGACAGACTATGGCTACACCTTC

d_gene: TRBD1
abundance: many
j_gene: TRBJ1-2
v_gene: TRBV28
CDR3aa: CASSSSTGVYGYTF
CDR3nt: TGTGCCAGCAGTTCAAGCACAGGGGTATATGGCTACACCTTC

d_gene: NA
abundance: NA
j_gene: TRBJ1-1
v_gene: TRBV7-2
CDR3aa: CASKAGMNTEAFF
CDR3nt: TGTGCCAGCAAGGCAGGAATGAACACTGAAGCTTTCTTT

d_gene: NA
abundance: once
j_gene: TRBJ1-3
v_gene: TRBV5-6
CDR3aa: CASSLPTGISGNTIYF
CDR3nt: TGTGCCAGCAGCTTACCGACAGGAATCTCTGGAAACACCATATATTTT

d_gene: NA
abundance: NA
j_gene: TRBJ2-7
v_gene: TRBV19
CDR3aa: CASSMSGGSYEQYF
CDR3nt: TGTGCCAGTAGTATGTCCGGGGGATCCTACGAGCAGTACTTC

d_gene: NA
abundance: NA
j_gene: TRBJ2-5
v_gene: TRBV7-9
CDR3aa: CASSSGDGRQETQYF
CDR3nt: TGTGCCAGCAGCTCAGGTGATGGTCGCCAAGAGACCCAGTACTTC

d_gene: TRBD2
abundance: few
j_gene: TRBJ2-7
v_gene: TRBV2
CDR3aa: CASSERLAGRYEQYF
CDR3nt: TGTGCCAGCAGTGAACGGCTAGCGGGAAGGTACGAGCAGTACTTC

d_gene: TRBD1
abundance: NA
j_gene: TRBJ1-2
v_gene: TRBV4-1
CDR3aa: CASSLDSLDRENGYTF
CDR3nt: TGCGCCAGCAGCCTAGATAGTTTGGACAGGGAAAATGGCTACACCTTC

d_gene: TRBD1
abundance: few
j_gene: TRBJ2-4
v_gene: TRBV5-1
CDR3aa: CASSQIGQGVNIQYF
CDR3nt: TGCGCCAGCAGCCAGATAGGACAGGGTGTAAACATTCAGTACTTC

d_gene: NA
abundance: NA
j_gene: TRBJ1-1
v_gene: TRBV5-1
CDR3aa: CASSPQSDGNTEAFF
CDR3nt: TGCGCCAGCAGCCCCCAAAGCGATGGGAACACTGAAGCTTTCTTT

d_gene: NA
abundance: NA
j_gene: TRBJ2-2
v_gene: TRBV5-1
CDR3aa: CASSLVPDLNTGELFF
CDR3nt: TGCGCCAGCAGCTTGGTCCCGGACTTGAACACCGGGGAGCTGTTTTTT

d_gene: NA
abundance: NA
j_gene: TRBJ1-5
v_gene: TRBV12-3/TRBV12-4
CDR3aa: CASSFSGDQPQHF
CDR3nt: TGTGCCAGCAGTTTTTCGGGGGATCAGCCCCAGCATTTT

d_gene: TRBD2
abundance: NA
j_gene: TRBJ2-2
v_gene: TRBV9
CDR3aa: CASSVVASGRAAPGELFF
CDR3nt: TGTGCCAGCAGCGTAGTGGCTAGCGGGAGGGCCGCCCCCGGGGAGCTGTTTTTT

d_gene: TRBD2
abundance: NA
j_gene: TRBJ2-2
v_gene: TRBV15
CDR3aa: CATSRDIGLAGGPAGELFF
CDR3nt: TGTGCCACCAGCAGAGATATTGGGCTAGCGGGAGGCCCCGCCGGGGAGCTGTTTTTT

d_gene: TRBD2
abundance: NA
j_gene: TRBJ2-2
v_gene: TRBV18
CDR3aa: CASSLPAASGRLLGTGELFF
CDR3nt: TGTGCCAGCTCACTCCCAGCGGCTAGCGGGAGATTGCTTGGCACCGGGGAGCTGTTTTTT

d_gene: TRBD2
abundance: NA
j_gene: TRBJ2-7
v_gene: TRBV28
CDR3aa: CASSSAGGPYEQYF
CDR3nt: TGTGCCAGCAGTTCGGCGGGGGGGCCCTACGAGCAGTACTTC

d_gene: NA
abundance: NA
j_gene: TRBJ2-7
v_gene: TRBV7-2
CDR3aa: CASSASPGYEQYF
CDR3nt: TGTGCCAGCAGCGCATCCCCGGGGTACGAGCAGTACTTC

d_gene: NA
abundance: NA
j_gene: TRBJ1-2
v_gene: TRBV19
CDR3aa: CASSIASGDHGYTF
CDR3nt: TGTGCCAGTAGTATAGCCTCAGGGGACCATGGCTACACCTTC

d_gene: NA
abundance: NA
j_gene: TRBJ2-1
v_gene: TRBV19
CDR3aa: CASRFGGNNEQFF
CDR3nt: TGTGCCAGTCGATTCGGCGGGAACAATGAGCAGTTCTTC

d_gene: NA
abundance: many
j_gene: TRBJ1-2
v_gene: TRBV2
CDR3aa: CASSEERGRGYGYTF
CDR3nt: TGTGCCAGCAGTGAAGAAAGGGGCAGGGGATATGGCTACACCTTC

d_gene: NA
abundance: NA
j_gene: TRBJ1-2
v_gene: TRBV18
CDR3aa: CASSPRGVDGYTF
CDR3nt: TGTGCCAGCTCACCACGGGGAGTCGATGGCTACACCTTC

d_gene: NA
abundance: NA
j_gene: TRBJ2-7
v_gene: TRBV4-2
CDR3aa: CASSQGLQGGYEQYF
CDR3nt: TGTGCCAGCAGCCAAGGATTACAGGGCGGCTACGAGCAGTACTTC

d_gene: TRBD1
abundance: NA
j_gene: TRBJ1-2
v_gene: TRBV7-2
CDR3aa: CASSWDSSNYGYTF
CDR3nt: TGTGCCAGCAGCTGGGACAGCTCTAACTATGGCTACACCTTC

d_gene: TRBD1
abundance: NA
j_gene: TRBJ1-5
v_gene: TRBV18
CDR3aa: CASSPRGQGMSNQPQHF
CDR3nt: TGTGCCAGCTCACCACGGGGACAGGGGATGAGCAATCAGCCCCAGCATTTT

d_gene: NA
abundance: NA
j_gene: TRBJ1-5
v_gene: TRBV19
CDR3aa: CASSTDKLSNQPQHF
CDR3nt: TGTGCCAGTAGCACGGACAAGCTTAGCAATCAGCCCCAGCATTTT

d_gene: NA
abundance: many
j_gene: TRBJ2-7
v_gene: TRBV6-6
CDR3aa: CASSYSTGERYF
CDR3nt: TGTGCCAGCAGTTACTCGACCGGGGAACGGTACTTC

d_gene: NA
abundance: once
j_gene: TRBJ1-1
v_gene: TRBV23-1
CDR3aa: CASSQEGNTEAFF
CDR3nt: TGCGCCAGCAGTCAAGAGGGAAACACTGAAGCTTTCTTT

d_gene: NA
abundance: NA
j_gene: TRBJ2-5
v_gene: TRBV5-1
CDR3aa: CASSTGDSRPETQYF
CDR3nt: TGCGCCAGCAGCACGGGGGACAGCCGACCGGAGACCCAGTACTTC

d_gene: TRBD2
abundance: NA
j_gene: TRBJ2-7
v_gene: TRBV6-5
CDR3aa: CASILLAGGSYEQYF
CDR3nt: TGTGCCAGCATCTTACTAGCGGGGGGCTCCTACGAGCAGTACTTC

d_gene: NA
abundance: few
j_gene: TRBJ2-7
v_gene: TRBV4-1
CDR3aa: CASSQDEGTYEQYF
CDR3nt: TGCGCCAGCAGCCAAGATGAGGGAACCTACGAGCAGTACTTC

d_gene: NA
abundance: NA
j_gene: TRBJ2-7
v_gene: TRBV4-1
CDR3aa: CASSQGTEVPYEQYF
CDR3nt: TGCGCCAGCAGCCAAGGGACAGAGGTTCCCTACGAGCAGTACTTC

d_gene: TRBD1
abundance: NA
j_gene: TRBJ2-5
v_gene: TRBV6-6
CDR3aa: CASSNPGQGIWETQYF
CDR3nt: TGTGCCAGCAGTAACCCGGGACAGGGAATTTGGGAGACCCAGTACTTC

d_gene: NA
abundance: NA
j_gene: TRBJ1-5
v_gene: TRBV18
CDR3aa: CASSPGRGGGNQPQHF
CDR3nt: TGTGCCAGCTCACCAGGGCGAGGGGGTGGCAATCAGCCCCAGCATTTT

d_gene: NA
abundance: NA
j_gene: TRBJ2-2
v_gene: TRBV12-3/TRBV12-4
CDR3aa: CASSPRITGELFF
CDR3nt: TGTGCCAGCAGCCCTAGAATAACCGGGGAGCTGTTTTTT

d_gene: NA
abundance: NA
j_gene: TRBJ2-1
v_gene: TRBV5-4
CDR3aa: CASSPGSSYNEQFF
CDR3nt: TGTGCCAGCAGCCCGGGAAGCTCCTACAATGAGCAGTTCTTC

d_gene: NA
abundance: NA
j_gene: TRBJ2-2
v_gene: TRBV12-3/TRBV12-4
CDR3aa: CASSFREELFF
CDR3nt: TGTGCCAGCAGTTTCCGGGAGGAGCTGTTTTTT

d_gene: NA
abundance: NA
j_gene: TRBJ2-1
v_gene: TRBV19
CDR3aa: CASSIVLGVTKAYNEQFF
CDR3nt: TGTGCCAGTAGTATTGTCCTAGGGGTGACAAAAGCCTACAATGAGCAGTTCTTC

d_gene: TRBD1
abundance: NA
j_gene: TRBJ1-4
v_gene: TRBV7-8
CDR3aa: CASSLGTGNGKLFF
CDR3nt: TGTGCCAGCAGCTTAGGGACAGGGAACGGAAAACTGTTTTTT

d_gene: TRBD2
abundance: NA
j_gene: TRBJ2-5
v_gene: TRBV4-2
CDR3aa: CASSQELAGRETQYF
CDR3nt: TGTGCCAGCAGCCAAGAACTAGCGGGTAGGGAGACCCAGTACTTC

d_gene: NA
abundance: NA
j_gene: TRBJ1-4
v_gene: TRBV19
CDR3aa: CASSTTTGGEKLFF
CDR3nt: TGTGCCAGTAGTACCACGACAGGAGGCGAAAAACTGTTTTTT

d_gene: TRBD2
abundance: NA
j_gene: TRBJ2-1
v_gene: TRBV7-3
CDR3aa: CASSSREGLANEQFF
CDR3nt: TGTGCCAGCAGCTCCCGGGAGGGCCTGGCTAATGAGCAGTTCTTC

d_gene: TRBD1
abundance: NA
j_gene: TRBJ1-1
v_gene: TRBV19
CDR3aa: CASSNRTGGGTEAFF
CDR3nt: TGTGCCAGTAGTAATAGGACAGGGGGCGGTACTGAAGCTTTCTTT

d_gene: NA
abundance: NA
j_gene: TRBJ1-2
v_gene: TRBV15
CDR3aa: CATSTGRGPYGYTF
CDR3nt: TGTGCCACCAGCACAGGTCGTGGGCCCTATGGCTACACCTTC

d_gene: TRBD2
abundance: NA
j_gene: TRBJ2-7
v_gene: TRBV7-9
CDR3aa: CASQTRLAVFGEQYF
CDR3nt: TGTGCCAGCCAAACGAGACTAGCGGTCTTTGGGGAGCAGTACTTC

d_gene: NA
abundance: NA
j_gene: TRBJ1-3
v_gene: TRBV29-1
CDR3aa: CSVDRGDSGNTIYF
CDR3nt: TGCAGCGTGGACAGAGGGGACTCTGGAAACACCATATATTTT

d_gene: NA
abundance: NA
j_gene: TRBJ2-3
v_gene: TRBV5-1
CDR3aa: CASSGQSTDTQYF
CDR3nt: TGCGCCAGCAGCGGGCAGAGCACAGATACGCAGTATTTT

d_gene: TRBD1
abundance: NA
j_gene: TRBJ2-1
v_gene: TRBV6-5
CDR3aa: CASMQDRAYEQFF
CDR3nt: TGTGCCAGCATGCAGGACAGGGCATATGAGCAGTTCTTC

d_gene: NA
abundance: NA
j_gene: TRBJ1-5
v_gene: TRBV19
CDR3aa: CASSIGGSSNQPQHF
CDR3nt: TGTGCCAGTAGTATCGGGGGTTCAAGCAATCAGCCCCAGCATTTT

d_gene: TRBD2
abundance: NA
j_gene: TRBJ2-3
v_gene: TRBV3-1/TRBV3-2
CDR3aa: CASSPLASGSTDTQYF
CDR3nt: TGTGCCAGCAGCCCCCTGGCTAGCGGAAGCACAGATACGCAGTATTTT